The sequence of this T cell receptor (beta chain) was determined in a study of T cell responses to AZD1222 COVID-19 vaccine. General study findings and limits: The donor cohort was predominantly white British with a female majority, and clonal diversity may have been underestimated.

On this clone: Antigen specificity is unknown.

Data came from immunoSEQ multiplex PCR; TCRdb stores just in-frame clones and leaves some out. The sample includes approximately 100,000 clones, around 94% of them seen just once. Sample: peripheral blood, taken on day 0 of AZD1222 vaccination. The sequence came from an adult in good health.

The CDR3 loop is CASSFSTNEPTEAFF. In DNA, the CDR3 is TGTGCCAGCAGTTTTTCGACAAATGAACCCACTGAAGCTTTCTTT. J is TRBJ1-1 and V is TRBV27; D is uncertain. V lost 3 bases to trimming and J lost 4 bases, with 15 bases between them. The germline CDR1 and CDR2 sequences are MNHEY and SMNVEV (reference sequence). This CDR3 has 15 residues.